This TCR beta chain derives from a study of CD8 T cells in ankylosing spondylitis. Whole-study results and caveats: Clones linked to disease, bearing a CD8+ phenotype, were relatively rare in peripheral blood. Some motif variants had been reported before (in reactive arthritis synovial fluid and blood). Reported data indicate significant enrichment of disease-linked clones within matched ankylosing spondylitis synovial fluid. In ankylosing spondylitis blood, a motif of eight highly homologous TCR beta variants appeared characteristic.

On this clonotype itself: Its antigen remains unknown.

Researchers built TCR beta libraries using quantitative 5'-RACE with molecular barcodes. TCRdb itself ran the 5' RACE reads through MiXCR, one entry per CDR3 protein. Among fewer than 650,000 distinct CDR3 sequences, roughly 13% were seen once, and the ten largest hold under 7.5%. Trimming cost V 6 bases and J 5 bases; bases outside gene matches: 10. CDR3 length: 14 amino acids. The germline gives CDR1 DFQATT, CDR2 SNEGSKA (reference sequence). Sequencing was performed on blood, either unsorted or a sorted T cell fraction (not recorded which). The receptor's source is a male donor with ankylosing spondylitis. V and J are TRBV20-1 and TRBJ1-1; 9 bases align to TRBD1. The CDR3 loop is CSARQGVLWTEAFF. CDR3 nucleotides: TGCAGTGCGAGACAGGGGGTTTTGTGGACTGAAGCTTTCTTT.